The clone carrying this T cell receptor beta chain was observed a single time. Method: immunoSEQ multiplex PCR; TCRdb's copy keeps in-frame clones and lacks some. Of some 28,000 clones in the sample, roughly 87% are singletons; the top ten hold 15% to 20%. This sample is drawn from a study of blood T cell repertoires in COVID-19. On the study more broadly: In each case, the material was cDNA or gDNA derived from T cells, B-cell-depleted T cells, or PBMCs.

Per germline, CDR1 SGHNT and CDR2 YENEEA. This CDR3 contains 18 residues. Trimming removed 0 bases from V and 5 bases from J, with 20 bases in between. Sample: peripheral blood. The gene calls are TRBV11-3 and TRBJ2-1, with unresolved D. The TCR was taken from a human donor in a cohort sampled during active COVID-19. The CDR3 nucleotides read TGTGCCAGCAGCTTAGATCGCGGTATTGATCTGGAAAACAATGAGCAGTTCTTC. As protein: CASSLDRGIDLENNEQFF.